The clone carrying this T cell receptor beta chain came up a few times. Its antigen remains unidentified. V lost 3 bases to trimming and J lost 2 bases, with 17 bases between them. This CDR3 is built from 16 residues. Per the germline V gene, CDR1 is DFQATT and CDR2 is SNEGSKA (reference sequence). These data originate in a study of blood T cells in healthy people across ages. Study results and caveats: Per million T cells, the diversity of TCR beta decreased roughly linearly as age advanced. Samples with more naive T cells showed higher observed beta diversity.

For every donor, a draw yielded 7.5 to 10 milliliters of peripheral blood. Sample-barcoded 5' priming and a J-beta primer mix drove a second PCR of about 6 to 12 cycles. A template-switch adaptor with 12 random nucleotides tagged each cDNA molecule. TCRdb re-derived calls from the 5' RACE reads in MiXCR, one entry per CDR3 protein. The table has about 1.6 million distinct CDR3 sequences, around 36% seen once; the top ten hold about 11%. V gene TRBV20-1 combines with J gene TRBJ2-1; D may be TRBD1 or TRBD2 (6 bases each). The sequencing input was blood. The TCR sequence derives from a woman under 40 in good health. The chain's CDR3 is CSASPGGGGAYNEQFF. CDR3 DNA: TGCAGTGCTAGTCCCGGGGGCGGAGGGGCCTACAATGAGCAGTTCTTC.